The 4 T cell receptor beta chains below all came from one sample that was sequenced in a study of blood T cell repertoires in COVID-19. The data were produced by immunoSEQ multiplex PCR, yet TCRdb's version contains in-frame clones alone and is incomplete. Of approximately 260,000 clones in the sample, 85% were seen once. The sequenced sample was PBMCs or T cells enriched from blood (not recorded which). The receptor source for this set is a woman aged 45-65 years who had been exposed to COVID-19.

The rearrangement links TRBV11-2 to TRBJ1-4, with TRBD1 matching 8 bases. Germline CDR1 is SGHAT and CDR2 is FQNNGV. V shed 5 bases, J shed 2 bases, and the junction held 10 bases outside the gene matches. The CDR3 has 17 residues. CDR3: CASSPTGGVMTNEKLFF. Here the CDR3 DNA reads TGTGCCAGCAGCCCTACAGGGGGAGTGATGACTAATGAAAAACTGTTTTTT. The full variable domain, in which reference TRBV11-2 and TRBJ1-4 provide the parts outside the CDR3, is EAGVAQSPRYKIIEKRQSVAFWCNPISGHATLYWYQQILGQGPKLLIQFQNNGVVDDSQLPKDRFSAERLKGVDSTLKIQPAKLEDSAVYLCASSPTGGVMTNEKLFFGSGTQLSVL.

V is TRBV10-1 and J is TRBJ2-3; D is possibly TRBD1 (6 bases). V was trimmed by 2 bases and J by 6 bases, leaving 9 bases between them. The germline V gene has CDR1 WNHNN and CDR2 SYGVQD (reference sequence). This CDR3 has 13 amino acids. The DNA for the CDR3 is TGCGCCAGCAGTGAGACCGACAGGGATACGCAGTATTTT. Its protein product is CASSETDRDTQYF.

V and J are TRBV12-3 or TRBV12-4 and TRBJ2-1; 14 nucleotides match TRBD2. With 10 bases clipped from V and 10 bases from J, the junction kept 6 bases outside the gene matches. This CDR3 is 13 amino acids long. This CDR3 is CATGTSGGKEQFF. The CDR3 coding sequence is TGTGCCACCGGGACTAGCGGGGGAAAAGAGCAGTTCTTC.

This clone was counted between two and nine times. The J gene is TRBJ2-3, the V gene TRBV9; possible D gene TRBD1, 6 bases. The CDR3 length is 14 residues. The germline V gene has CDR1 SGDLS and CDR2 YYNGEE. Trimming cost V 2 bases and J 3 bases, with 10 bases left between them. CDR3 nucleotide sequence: TGTGCCAGCAGCGTCGGACAGCTAACAGATACGCAGTATTTT. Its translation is CASSVGQLTDTQYF.